This T cell receptor (beta chain) was recovered during a study of blood T cell repertoires in COVID-19 (dated by TCRdb to the early 2020s). Broadly, across the study: Collaborator samples came from the United States, Italy and Spain and covered acute and convalescent phases of COVID-19. The material from the prospective study consisted of cDNA or gDNA derived from T cells, B-cell-depleted T cells, or PBMCs. The dataset comprised deeply sampled blood TCRbeta repertoires from subjects exposed to, actively infected with, or recovered from COVID-19. The repertoires were released in a freely available public database intended as a resource for research on the immune response to SARS-CoV-2. The samples were drawn from the first 160 participants of the ongoing ImmuneRACE study and from 1,254 subjects provided by 6 global collaborators. Sample metadata almost always included a de-identified subject ID, COVID-19 status, age in years and sex. Where available, HLA class I and class II types were obtained from metadata supplied by the sample provider rather than from assay-based typing.

Details on this clone: The antigen it binds to is not known. The input lacks base qualities; no much larger clone sits a single base away.

TCRbeta CDR3 regions were amplified from genomic DNA by means of the immunoSEQ Assay, a bias-controlled multiplex PCR. The authors' pipeline ran thus. Nucleated cell counts per sample were estimated from amplification of reference gene primers within the assay. Sequence reads were collapsed and filtered to measure the absolute abundance of every unique TCRbeta CDR3 rearrangement. For each sample, productive Simpson clonality was calculated as the square root of Simpson's diversity index across productive rearrangements. TCRdb limited this immuneACCESS table to in-frame rearrangements with V and J called. A share of clones is missing; checked studies link under half to unresolved V genes, and the rest is unexplained. V and J calls and clone size are given by that table; D and trimming were obtained from the DNA. The sample records tens of thousands of clones, 85% of which are singletons. The ten largest account for about 14% of the sample.

Collaborating institutions collected whole blood in K2EDTA tubes following their own protocols. For TCRbeta analysis, collaborator samples were shipped as frozen whole blood, as isolated PBMCs, or as DNA extracted from either sample type. Paper-wide results and their limitations: How much clinical and demographic metadata was included differed by source and by participant, and the metadata was provided uncurated.

Trimming at the junction amounts to 0 bases on V and 11 bases on J, and the germline ends lie 14 bases apart. From cysteine to phenylalanine, the CDR3 is 14 amino acids long. Solely the CDR3 DNA is kept, with 42 bases framed from the first base. The germline V gene encodes CDR1 SGHTA and CDR2 FQGNSA. The sequence came from a woman in her 70s with acute or convalescent COVID-19. The chain links TRBV7-2 with TRBJ2-1; the D gene is not confidently resolved. Sequencing input: peripheral blood. The CDR3 protein sequence reads: CASSLAQSSRKQFF. The DNA sequence is as follows: TGTGCCAGCAGCTTAGCCCAAAGCTCCAGGAAGCAGTTCTTC.